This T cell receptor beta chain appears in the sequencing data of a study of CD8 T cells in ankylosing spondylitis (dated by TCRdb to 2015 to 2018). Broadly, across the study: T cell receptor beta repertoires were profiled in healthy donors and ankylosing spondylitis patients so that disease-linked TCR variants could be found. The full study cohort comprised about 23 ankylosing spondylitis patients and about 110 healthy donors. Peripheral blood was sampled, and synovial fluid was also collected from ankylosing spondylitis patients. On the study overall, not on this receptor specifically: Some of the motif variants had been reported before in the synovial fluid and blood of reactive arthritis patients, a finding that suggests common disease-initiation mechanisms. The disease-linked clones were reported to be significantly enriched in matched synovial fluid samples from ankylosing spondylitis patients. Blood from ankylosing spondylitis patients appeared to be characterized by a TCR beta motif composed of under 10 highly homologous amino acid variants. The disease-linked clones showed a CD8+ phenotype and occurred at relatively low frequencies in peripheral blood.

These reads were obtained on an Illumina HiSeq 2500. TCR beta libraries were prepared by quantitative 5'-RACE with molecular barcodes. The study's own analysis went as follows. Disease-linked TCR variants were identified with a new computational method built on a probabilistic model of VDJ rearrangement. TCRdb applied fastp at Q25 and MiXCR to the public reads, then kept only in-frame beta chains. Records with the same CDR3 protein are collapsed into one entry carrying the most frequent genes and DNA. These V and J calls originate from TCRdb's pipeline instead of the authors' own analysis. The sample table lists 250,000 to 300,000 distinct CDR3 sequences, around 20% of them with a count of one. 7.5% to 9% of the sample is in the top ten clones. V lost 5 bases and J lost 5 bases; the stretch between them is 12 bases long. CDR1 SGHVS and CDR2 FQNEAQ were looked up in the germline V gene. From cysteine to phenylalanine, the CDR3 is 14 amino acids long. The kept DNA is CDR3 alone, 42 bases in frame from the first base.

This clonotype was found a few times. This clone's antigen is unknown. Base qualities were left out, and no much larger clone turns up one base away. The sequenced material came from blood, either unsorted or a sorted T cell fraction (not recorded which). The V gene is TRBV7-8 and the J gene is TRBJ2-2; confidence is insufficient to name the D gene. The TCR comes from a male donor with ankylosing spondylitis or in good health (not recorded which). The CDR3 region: CASSRTDATGELFF. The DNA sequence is TGTGCCAGCAGCCGAACGGATGCAACCGGGGAGCTGTTTTTT. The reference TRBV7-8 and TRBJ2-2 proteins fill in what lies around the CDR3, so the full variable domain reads GAGVSQSPRYKVAKRGQDVALRCDPISGHVSLFWYQQALGQGPEFLTYFQNEAQLDKSGLPSDRFFAERPEGSVSTLKIQRTQQEDSAVYLCASSRTDATGELFFGEGSRLTVL.